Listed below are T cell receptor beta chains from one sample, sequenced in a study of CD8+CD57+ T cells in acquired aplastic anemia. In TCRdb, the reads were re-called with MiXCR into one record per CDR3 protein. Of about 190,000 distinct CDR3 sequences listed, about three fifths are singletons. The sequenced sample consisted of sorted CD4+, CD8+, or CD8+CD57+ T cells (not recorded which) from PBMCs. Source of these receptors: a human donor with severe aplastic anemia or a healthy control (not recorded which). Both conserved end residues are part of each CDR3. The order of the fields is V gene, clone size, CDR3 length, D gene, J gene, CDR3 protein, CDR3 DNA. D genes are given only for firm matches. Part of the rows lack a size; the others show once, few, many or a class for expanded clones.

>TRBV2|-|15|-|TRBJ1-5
CASSESRALNQPQHF
TGTGCCAGCAGTGAAAGCAGGGCCCTCAATCAGCCCCAGCATTTT
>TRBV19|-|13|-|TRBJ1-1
CATRDSRNTEAFF
TGTGCCACTCGGGACTCCCGGAACACTGAAGCTTTCTTT
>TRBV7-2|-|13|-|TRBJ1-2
CASSGAVNYGYTF
TGTGCCAGCAGTGGAGCGGTTAACTATGGCTACACCTTC
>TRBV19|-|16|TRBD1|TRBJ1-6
CATRAWDRGDNSPLHF
TGTGCCACTAGAGCGTGGGACAGGGGGGATAATTCACCCCTCCACTTT
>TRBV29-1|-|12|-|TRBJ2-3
CSVRDQTDTQYF
TGCAGCGTTCGGGACCAAACAGATACGCAGTATTTT
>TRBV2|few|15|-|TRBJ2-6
CASSVSWSGANVLTF
TGTGCCAGCAGTGTAAGTTGGTCTGGGGCCAACGTCCTGACTTTC
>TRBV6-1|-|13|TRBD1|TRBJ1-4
CASRGGQIEKLFF
TGTGCCAGCAGGGGGGGACAGATAGAAAAACTGTTTTTT
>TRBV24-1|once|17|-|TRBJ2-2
CATSGRPGGANTGELFF
TGTGCCACCAGTGGGAGGCCAGGCGGAGCGAACACCGGGGAGCTGTTTTTT
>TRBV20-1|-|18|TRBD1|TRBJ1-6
CSARVWTGPSPLNSPLHF
TGCAGTGCTAGGGTTTGGACAGGTCCCTCACCGCTTAATTCACCCCTCCACTTT
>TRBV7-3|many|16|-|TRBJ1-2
CASNLGRALLRYGYTF
TGTGCCAGCAACCTTGGCAGGGCCCTGCTAAGATATGGCTACACCTTC
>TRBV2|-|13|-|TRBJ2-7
CAITSGSAYEQYF
TGTGCCATCACCTCCGGGTCAGCCTACGAGCAGTACTTC
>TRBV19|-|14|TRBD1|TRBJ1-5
CASTPGGSGQPQHF
TGTGCCAGTACGCCAGGGGGTTCGGGTCAGCCCCAGCATTTT
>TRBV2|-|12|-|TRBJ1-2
CASMMVIVGILF
TGTGCCAGCATGATGGTTATCGTAGGGATACTCTTC
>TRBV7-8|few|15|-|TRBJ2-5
CASSLGPQGPETQYF
TGTGCCAGCAGCTTAGGACCTCAGGGTCCCGAGACCCAGTACTTC
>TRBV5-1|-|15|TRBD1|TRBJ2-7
CASSSGGQGGYEQYF
TGCGCCAGCAGCTCGGGGGGACAGGGGGGTTACGAGCAGTACTTC
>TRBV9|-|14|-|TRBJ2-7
CASSVAGRGDEQYF
TGTGCCAGCAGCGTAGCGGGGCGAGGGGACGAGCAGTACTTC
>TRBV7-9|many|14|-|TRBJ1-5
CASSLQGSNQPQHF
TGTGCCAGCAGCTTGCAGGGGAGCAATCAGCCCCAGCATTTT
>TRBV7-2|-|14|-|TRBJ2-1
CASSLGGTYNEQFF
TGTGCCAGCAGCTTAGGCGGCACTTACAATGAGCAGTTCTTC
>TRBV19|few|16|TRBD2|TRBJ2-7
CASSIGRWLADQEQYF
TGTGCCAGTAGTATAGGCCGGTGGCTAGCGGACCAGGAGCAGTACTTC
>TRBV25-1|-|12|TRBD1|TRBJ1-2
CASRDRANGYTF
TGTGCCAGCAGGGACAGGGCTAATGGCTACACCTTC
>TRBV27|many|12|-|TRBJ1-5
CASSSGIQPQHF
TGTGCCAGCAGTTCGGGAATTCAGCCCCAGCATTTT
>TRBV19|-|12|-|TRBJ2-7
CASSKRPNEQYF
TGTGCCAGTAGTAAAAGGCCAAACGAGCAGTACTTC
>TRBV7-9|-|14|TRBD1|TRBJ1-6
CASSGGQMNSPLHF
TGTGCCAGCAGCGGGGGACAGATGAATTCACCCCTCCACTTT
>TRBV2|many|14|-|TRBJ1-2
CASSDLGVNYGYTF
TGTGCCAGCAGTGATCTGGGGGTGAATTATGGCTACACCTTC
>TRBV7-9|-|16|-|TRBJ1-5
CASSLSSGSGNQPQHF
TGTGCCAGCAGCTTAAGCTCAGGGTCTGGCAATCAGCCCCAGCATTTT
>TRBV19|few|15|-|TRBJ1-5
CASMAWTSGNQPQHF
TGTGCCAGTATGGCGTGGACTTCCGGCAATCAGCCCCAGCATTTT
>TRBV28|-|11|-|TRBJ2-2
CASRRTGELFF
TGTGCCAGCAGACGAACCGGGGAGCTGTTTTTT
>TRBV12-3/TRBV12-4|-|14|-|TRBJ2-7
CASSTDGVSYEQYF
TGTGCCAGCAGCACCGATGGGGTCTCCTACGAGCAGTACTTC
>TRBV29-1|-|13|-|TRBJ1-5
CSVTITRDQPQHF
TGCAGCGTTACAATAACCAGGGATCAGCCCCAGCATTTT
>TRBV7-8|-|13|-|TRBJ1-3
CASSLAGGNTIYF
TGTGCCAGCAGCTTAGCGGGAGGAAACACCATATATTTT
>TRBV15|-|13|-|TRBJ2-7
CATSRDRSDEQYF
TGTGCCACCAGCAGAGATCGTTCCGACGAGCAGTACTTC
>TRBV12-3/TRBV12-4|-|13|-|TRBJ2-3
CASTFGGTDTQYF
TGTGCCAGCACCTTCGGGGGCACAGATACGCAGTATTTT
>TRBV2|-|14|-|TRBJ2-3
CASSRASVTDTQYF
TGTGCCAGCAGCAGGGCCTCGGTCACGGATACGCAGTATTTT
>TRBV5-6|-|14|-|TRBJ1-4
CASSPDSRNEKLFF
TGTGCCAGCAGCCCCGACAGCCGTAATGAAAAACTGTTTTTT
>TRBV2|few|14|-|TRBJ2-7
CASRATRLVYEQYF
TGTGCCAGCAGAGCTACGCGTTTAGTGTACGAGCAGTACTTC
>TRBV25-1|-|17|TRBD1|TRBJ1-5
CASSVSLGQGYEQPQHF
TGTGCCAGCAGTGTATCCCTGGGACAGGGCTACGAGCAGCCCCAGCATTTT
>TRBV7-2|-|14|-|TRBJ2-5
CASSEMVGLETQYF
TGTGCCAGCAGCGAAATGGTGGGGCTGGAGACCCAGTACTTC
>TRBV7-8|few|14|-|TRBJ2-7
CASSLRAPTYEQYF
TGTGCCAGCAGCTTACGTGCTCCTACCTACGAGCAGTACTTC
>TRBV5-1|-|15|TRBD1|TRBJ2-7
CASSLRGTASYEQYF
TGTGCCAGCAGTCTCAGGGGGACAGCCTCCTACGAGCAGTACTTC
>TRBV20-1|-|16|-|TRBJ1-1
CSARNTVGGGNTEAFF
TGCAGTGCTAGGAATACTGTCGGGGGGGGAAACACTGAAGCTTTCTTT
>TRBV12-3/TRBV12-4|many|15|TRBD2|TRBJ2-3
CASSPGGAPADTQYF
TGTGCCAGCAGTCCGGGGGGGGCGCCCGCAGATACGCAGTATTTT